Here is one T cell receptor (beta chain) with its context. In the authors' methods: Amplification of reference gene primers provided the estimated nucleated cell counts. Clones were read by immunoSEQ multiplex PCR, and TCRdb kept only the in-frame ones, dropping some. V, J and clone size are taken as reported in that table, and D and trimming were inferred from the DNA itself. Of approximately 400,000 clones in the sample, roughly 87% were seen once. The sample belongs to a study of blood T cell repertoires in COVID-19. Study-level background: The United States, Italy and Spain were the sources of the acute and convalescent COVID-19 samples.

Two consecutive negative NP/OP PCR tests, clearance, or resolved symptoms defined Cohort 3 recovery. V was pared by 1 base and J by 3 bases, with 13 bases between. The germline gives CDR1 SGHTA, CDR2 FQGNSA. The CDR3 runs to 15 residues. The clonotype comes from a woman aged 45 to 65 who had recovered from COVID-19. Sequencing input: PBMCs or T cells enriched from blood (not recorded which). The chain combines TRBV7-2 with TRBJ2-7; maybe TRBD1 (6 bases). In DNA form, the CDR3 reads TGTGCCAGCAGCTTAGTAGGGACACAAGACTACGAGCAGTACTTC. Protein sequence: CASSLVGTQDYEQYF.